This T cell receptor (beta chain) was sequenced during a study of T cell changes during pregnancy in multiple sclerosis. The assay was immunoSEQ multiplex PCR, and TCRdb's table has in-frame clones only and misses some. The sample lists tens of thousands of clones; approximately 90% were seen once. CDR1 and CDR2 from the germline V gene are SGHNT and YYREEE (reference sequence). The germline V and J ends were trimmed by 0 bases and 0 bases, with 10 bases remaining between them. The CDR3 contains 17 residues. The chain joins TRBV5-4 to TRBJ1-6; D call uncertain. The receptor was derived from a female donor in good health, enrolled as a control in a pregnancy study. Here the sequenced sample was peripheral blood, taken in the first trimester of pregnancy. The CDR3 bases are TGTGCCAGCAGCTTGGGGACCAGCGGCTCCTATAATTCACCCCTCCACTTT. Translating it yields CASSLGTSGSYNSPLHF.